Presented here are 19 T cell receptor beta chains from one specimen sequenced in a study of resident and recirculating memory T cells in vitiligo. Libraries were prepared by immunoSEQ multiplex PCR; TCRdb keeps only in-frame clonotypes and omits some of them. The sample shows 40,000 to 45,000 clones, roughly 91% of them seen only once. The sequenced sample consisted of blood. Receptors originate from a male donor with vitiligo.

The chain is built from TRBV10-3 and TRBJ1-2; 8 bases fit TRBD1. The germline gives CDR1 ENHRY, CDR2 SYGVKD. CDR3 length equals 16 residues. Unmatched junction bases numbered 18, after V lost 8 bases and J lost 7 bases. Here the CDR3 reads CAILPDRERIIGGYTF. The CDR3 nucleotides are TGTGCCATCCTCCCGGACAGGGAGAGGATAATAGGTGGCTACACCTTC.

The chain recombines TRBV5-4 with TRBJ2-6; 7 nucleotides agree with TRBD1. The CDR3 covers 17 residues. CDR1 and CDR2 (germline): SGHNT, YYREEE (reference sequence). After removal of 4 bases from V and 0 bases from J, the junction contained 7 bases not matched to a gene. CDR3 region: CASSLRTGPSGANVLTF. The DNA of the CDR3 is TGTGCCAGCAGCCTTCGGACAGGACCCTCTGGGGCCAACGTCCTGACTTTC.

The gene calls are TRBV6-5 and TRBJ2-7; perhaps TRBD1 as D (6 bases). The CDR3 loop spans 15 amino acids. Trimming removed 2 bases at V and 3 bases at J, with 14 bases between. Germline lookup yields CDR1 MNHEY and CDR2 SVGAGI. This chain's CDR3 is CASSYGGTGLYEQYF. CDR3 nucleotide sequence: TGTGCCAGCAGTTACGGTGGAACAGGGCTCTACGAGCAGTACTTC.

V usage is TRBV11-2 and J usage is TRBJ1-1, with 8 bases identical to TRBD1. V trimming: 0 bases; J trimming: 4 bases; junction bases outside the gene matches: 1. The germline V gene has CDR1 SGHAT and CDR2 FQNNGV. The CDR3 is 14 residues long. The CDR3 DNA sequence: TGTGCCAGCAGCTTAGAGACAGGGGTCACTGAAGCTTTCTTT. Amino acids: CASSLETGVTEAFF.

CDR3 sequence reads: CAGELARGAPGEQYF. Written as DNA, the CDR3 is TGTGCCGGAGAGCTCGCGCGGGGGGCTCCGGGCGAGCAGTACTTC. The chain is built from TRBV30 and TRBJ2-7; TRBD2 aligns across 8 bases. CDR3 length: 15 residues. Germline CDR1 and CDR2: GTSNPN and SVGIG (reference sequence). Trimming cost V 8 bases and J 6 bases; bases outside gene matches: 18.

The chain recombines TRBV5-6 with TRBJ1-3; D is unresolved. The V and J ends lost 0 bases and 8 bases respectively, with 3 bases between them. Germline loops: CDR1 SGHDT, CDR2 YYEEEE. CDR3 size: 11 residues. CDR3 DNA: TGTGCCAGCAGCTTGGCGGACACCATATATTTT. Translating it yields CASSLADTIYF. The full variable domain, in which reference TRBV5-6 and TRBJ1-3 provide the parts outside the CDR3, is DAGVTQSPTHLIKTRGQQVTLRCSPKSGHDTVSWYQQALGQGPQFIFQYYEEEERQRGNFPDRFSGHQFPNYSSELNVNALLLGDSALYLCASSLADTIYFGEGSWLTVV.

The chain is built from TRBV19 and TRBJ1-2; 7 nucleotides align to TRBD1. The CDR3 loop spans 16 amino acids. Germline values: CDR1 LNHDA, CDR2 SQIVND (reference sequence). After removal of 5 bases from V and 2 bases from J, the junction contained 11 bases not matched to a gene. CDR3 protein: CASSPRDRLLNYGYTF. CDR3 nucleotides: TGTGCCAGTAGTCCAAGGGACAGACTCCTAAACTATGGCTACACCTTC.

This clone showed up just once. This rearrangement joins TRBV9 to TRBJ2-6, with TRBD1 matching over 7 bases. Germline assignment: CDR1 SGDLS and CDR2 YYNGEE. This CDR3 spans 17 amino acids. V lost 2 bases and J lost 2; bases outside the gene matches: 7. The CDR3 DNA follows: TGTGCCAGCAGCGTCCGCCCGACAGGGACTGGGGCCAACGTCCTGACTTTC. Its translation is CASSVRPTGTGANVLTF. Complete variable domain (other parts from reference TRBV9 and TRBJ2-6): DSGVTQTPKHLITATGQRVTLRCSPRSGDLSVYWYQQSLDQGLQFLIQYYNGEERAKGNILERFSAQQFPDLHSELNLSSLELGDSALYFCASSVRPTGTGANVLTFGAGSRLTVL.

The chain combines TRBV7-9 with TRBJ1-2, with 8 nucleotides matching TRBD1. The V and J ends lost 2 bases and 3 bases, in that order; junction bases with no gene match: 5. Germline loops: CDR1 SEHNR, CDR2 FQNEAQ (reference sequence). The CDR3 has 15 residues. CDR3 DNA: TGTGCCAGCAGCTTACAGGGGGCAGGGTACTATGGCTACACCTTC. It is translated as CASSLQGAGYYGYTF.

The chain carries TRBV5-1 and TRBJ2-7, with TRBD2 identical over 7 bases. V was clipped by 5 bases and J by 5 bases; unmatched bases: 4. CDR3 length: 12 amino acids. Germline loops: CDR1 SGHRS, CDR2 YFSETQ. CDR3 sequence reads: CASRPGGNEQYF. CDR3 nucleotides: TGCGCCAGCAGGCCGGGAGGAAACGAGCAGTACTTC.

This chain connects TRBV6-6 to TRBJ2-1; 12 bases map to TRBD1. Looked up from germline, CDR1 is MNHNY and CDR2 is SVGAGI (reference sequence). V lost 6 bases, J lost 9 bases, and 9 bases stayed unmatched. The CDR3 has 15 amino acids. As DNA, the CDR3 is TGTGCCAGCAGACCCCCGGGACAGGGGGCATTTGAGCAGTTCTTC. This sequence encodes CASRPPGQGAFEQFF.

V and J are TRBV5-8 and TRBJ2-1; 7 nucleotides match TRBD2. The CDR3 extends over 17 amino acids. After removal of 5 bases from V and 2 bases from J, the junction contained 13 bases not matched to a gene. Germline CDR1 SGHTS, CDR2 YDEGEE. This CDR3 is CASRLIGLADPYNEQFF. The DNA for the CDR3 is TGTGCCAGCAGATTGATCGGGCTAGCGGATCCCTACAATGAGCAGTTCTTC.

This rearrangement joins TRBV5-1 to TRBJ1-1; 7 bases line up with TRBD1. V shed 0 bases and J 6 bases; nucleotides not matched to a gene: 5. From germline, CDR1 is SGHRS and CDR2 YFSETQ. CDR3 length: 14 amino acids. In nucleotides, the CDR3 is TGCGCCAGCAGCTTGGTAGGACAGGTTGCTGAAGCTTTCTTT. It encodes CASSLVGQVAEAFF. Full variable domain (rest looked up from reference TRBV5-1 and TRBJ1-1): KAGVTQTPRYLIKTRGQQVTLSCSPISGHRSVSWYQQTPGQGLQFLFEYFSETQRNKGNFPGRFSGRQFSNSRSEMNVSTLELGDSALYLCASSLVGQVAEAFFGQGTRLTVV.

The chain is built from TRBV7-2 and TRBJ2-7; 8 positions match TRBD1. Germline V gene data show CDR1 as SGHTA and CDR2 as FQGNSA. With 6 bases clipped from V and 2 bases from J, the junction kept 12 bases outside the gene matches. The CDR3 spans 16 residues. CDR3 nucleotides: TGTGCCAGCAGTTCGCCGACAGGGGTTCCGACCTACGAGCAGTACTTC. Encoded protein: CASSSPTGVPTYEQYF. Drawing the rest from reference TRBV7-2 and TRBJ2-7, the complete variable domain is GAGVSQSPSNKVTEKGKDVELRCDPISGHTALYWYRQSLGQGLEFLIYFQGNSAPDKSGLPSDRFSAERTGGSVSTLTIQRTQQEDSAVYLCASSSPTGVPTYEQYFGPGTRLTVT.

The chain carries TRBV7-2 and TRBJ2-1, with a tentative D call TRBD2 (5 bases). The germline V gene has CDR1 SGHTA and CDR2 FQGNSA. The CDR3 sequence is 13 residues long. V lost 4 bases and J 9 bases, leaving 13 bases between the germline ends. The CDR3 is CASSSRASGEQFF. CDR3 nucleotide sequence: TGTGCCAGCAGCTCCCGGGCCAGCGGTGAGCAGTTCTTC.

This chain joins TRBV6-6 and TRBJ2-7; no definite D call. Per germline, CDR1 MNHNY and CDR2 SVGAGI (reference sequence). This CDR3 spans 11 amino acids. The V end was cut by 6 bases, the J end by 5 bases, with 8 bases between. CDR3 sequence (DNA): TGTGCCAGCAGGGTCCTAAACGAGCAGTACTTC. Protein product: CASRVLNEQYF.

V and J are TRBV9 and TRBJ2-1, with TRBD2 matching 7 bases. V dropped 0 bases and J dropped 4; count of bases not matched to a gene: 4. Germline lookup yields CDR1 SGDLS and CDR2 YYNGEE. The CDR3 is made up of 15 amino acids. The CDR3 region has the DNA TGTGCCAGCAGCGTAGACGGGGGGAGGTACAATGAGCAGTTCTTC. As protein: CASSVDGGRYNEQFF.

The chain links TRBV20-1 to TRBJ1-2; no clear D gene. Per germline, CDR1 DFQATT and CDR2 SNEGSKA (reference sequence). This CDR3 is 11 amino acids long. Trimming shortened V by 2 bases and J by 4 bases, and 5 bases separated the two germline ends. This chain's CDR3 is CSARQSYGYTF. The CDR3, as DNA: TGCAGTGCTAGACAGTCCTATGGCTACACCTTC.

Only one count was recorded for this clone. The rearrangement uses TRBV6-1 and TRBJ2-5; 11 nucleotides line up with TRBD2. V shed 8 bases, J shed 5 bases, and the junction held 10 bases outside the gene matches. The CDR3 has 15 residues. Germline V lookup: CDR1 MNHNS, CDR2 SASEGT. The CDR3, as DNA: TGTGCCAGCTCGGCTAGCGGGGGGATATTGGAGACCCAGTACTTC. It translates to CASSASGGILETQYF.